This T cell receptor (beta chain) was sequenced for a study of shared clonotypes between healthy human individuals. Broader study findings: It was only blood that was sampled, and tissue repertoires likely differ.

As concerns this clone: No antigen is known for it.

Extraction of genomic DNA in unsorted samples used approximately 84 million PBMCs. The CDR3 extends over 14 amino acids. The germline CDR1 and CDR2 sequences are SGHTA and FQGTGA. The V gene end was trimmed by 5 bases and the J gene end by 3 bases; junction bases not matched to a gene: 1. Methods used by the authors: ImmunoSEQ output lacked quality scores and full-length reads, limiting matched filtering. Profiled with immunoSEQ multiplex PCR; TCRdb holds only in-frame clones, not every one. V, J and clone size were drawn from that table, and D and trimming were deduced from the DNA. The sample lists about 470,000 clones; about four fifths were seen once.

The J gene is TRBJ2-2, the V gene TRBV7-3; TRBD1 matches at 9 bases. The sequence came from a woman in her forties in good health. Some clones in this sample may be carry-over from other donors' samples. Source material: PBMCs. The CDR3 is CASSRQGDTGELFF. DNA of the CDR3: TGTGCCAGCAGCCGACAGGGGGACACCGGGGAGCTGTTTTTT.